Listed here are 20 T cell receptor beta chains from one sample, sequenced in a study of blood T cell repertoires in COVID-19. Only in-frame clones appear in the TCRdb table, and some are missing; sequencing was by immunoSEQ multiplex PCR. The data show more than 45,000 clones, with 70% to 90% seen just once and around 2.7% held by the top ten. What was sequenced was peripheral blood. These receptors came from a man aged 80 or over with acute or convalescent COVID-19.

The chain employs TRBV18 and TRBJ2-5; 12 positions agree with TRBD1. The junction had 4 bases not matched to a gene; V was cut back by 3 bases and J by 5 bases. Looked up from germline, CDR1 is KGHSH and CDR2 is LQKENI. This CDR3 has 15 amino acids. The CDR3 loop reads CASSPGTGGMETQYF. The CDR3 DNA follows: TGTGCCAGCTCACCTGGGACAGGGGGCATGGAGACCCAGTACTTC.

The gene calls are TRBV12-2 and TRBJ2-6; the table's D call, TRBD1, was not checked against the DNA. TRBV12-2 is recorded as a pseudogene. This CDR3 contains 11 residues. DNA for the CDR3: TGCAGGGCGCCTGGGGCCAACGTCCTGACTTTC. It specifies CRAPGANVLTF.

The chain joins TRBV9 to TRBJ1-2; D might be TRBD1 (6 bases). Germline lookup yields CDR1 SGDLS and CDR2 YYNGEE. V gave up 0 bases and J gave up 4 bases, with 10 bases separating them. The CDR3 has 14 residues. The CDR3: CASSVGDRSYGYTF. The CDR3 DNA follows: TGTGCCAGCAGCGTAGGAGACAGGAGCTATGGCTACACCTTC.

The chain carries TRBV7-8 and TRBJ2-2; possibly TRBD1 for D (5 bases). The CDR3 runs to 15 residues. Trimming shortened V by 1 base and J by 1 base, and 7 bases separated the two germline ends. CDR1 is SGHVS and CDR2 is FQNEAQ in the germline V gene. The CDR3 spells CASSLVTGNTGELFF. The CDR3 coding sequence is TGTGCCAGCAGCTTAGTAACAGGGAACACCGGGGAGCTGTTTTTT.

This chain connects TRBV2 to TRBJ1-1, with D unresolved. V lost 4 bases, J lost 0 bases, and 6 bases lay in between. The CDR3 loop spans 13 amino acids. Germline-derived CDR1 and CDR2 are SNHLY and FYNNEI. The CDR3 here is CASSGHLNTEAFF. CDR3 coding DNA: TGTGCCAGCAGTGGGCACCTGAACACTGAAGCTTTCTTT.

The chain recombines TRBV2 with TRBJ1-4; 7 nucleotides match TRBD1. The CDR3 has 16 residues. J was trimmed by 0 bases and V by 11 bases; bases with no gene match: 12. Per the germline V gene, CDR1 is SNHLY and CDR2 is FYNNEI. CDR3 in DNA: TGTGCCGGGCAACATCAGGGACAGACAACTAATGAAAAACTGTTTTTT. Translating it yields CAGQHQGQTTNEKLFF.

The rearrangement joins TRBV12-2 to TRBJ1-5. TRBV12-2 is a recognized pseudogene. This CDR3 has 16 amino acids. Here the CDR3 reads CASRLAERDSNQPQHF. The CDR3 nucleotides are TGTGCAAGTCGCTTAGCGGAGAGGGATAGCAATCAGCCCCAGCATTTT.

This clone has only one observation. The rearrangement uses TRBV11-3 and TRBJ2-1, with 10 bases identical to TRBD1. The junction had 6 bases not matched to a gene; V was cut back by 4 bases and J by 6 bases. The CDR3 contains 15 residues. Germline V gene lookup returns CDR1 SGHNT and CDR2 YENEEA. DNA for the CDR3: TGTGCCAGCAGCTCCGGGACAGGGGCCCTCAATGAGCAGTTCTTC. It translates to CASSSGTGALNEQFF.

This chain uses TRBV6-4 with TRBJ2-2; TRBD1 matches at 7 bases. Trimming removed 0 bases from V and 6 bases from J; junction bases left unmatched: 7. Germline assignment: CDR1 MRHNA and CDR2 SNTAGT. The length of the CDR3 is 16 residues. In DNA, the CDR3 is TGTGCCAGCAGTGACTCGATTCAGGGGGTCTCCGGGGAGCTGTTTTTT. Translation: CASSDSIQGVSGELFF.

This clone occurred once. The chain uses TRBV5-6 and TRBJ2-4; 7 bases match TRBD1. From germline, CDR1 is SGHDT and CDR2 YYEEEE. This CDR3 is built from 16 residues. After removal of 3 bases from V and 0 bases from J, the junction contained 6 bases not matched to a gene. The CDR3 sequence: CASSWTGVLAKNIQYF. The CDR3 DNA sequence: TGTGCCAGCAGCTGGACAGGAGTTTTAGCCAAAAACATTCAGTACTTC. The entire variable domain, with the rest obtained from reference TRBV5-6 and TRBJ2-4, is as follows: DAGVTQSPTHLIKTRGQQVTLRCSPKSGHDTVSWYQQALGQGPQFIFQYYEEEERQRGNFPDRFSGHQFPNYSSELNVNALLLGDSALYLCASSWTGVLAKNIQYFGAGTRLSVL.

The CDR3 sequence: CASSYVTGAGTSSGANVLTF. For the CDR3, the DNA is TGTGCCAGCAGTTACGTAACCGGGGCGGGGACGAGTTCTGGGGCCAACGTCCTGACTTTC. This rearrangement joins TRBV6-2 or TRBV6-3 to TRBJ2-6, with D perhaps TRBD2 (6 bases). The germline V gene encodes CDR1 MNHEY and CDR2 SVGEGT. Trimming removed 2 bases from V and 1 base from J, with 21 bases in between. CDR3 size: 20 residues.

Only one count was recorded for this clone. The chain employs TRBV18 and TRBJ1-1, with 12 nucleotides matching TRBD1. After removal of 5 bases from V and 6 bases from J, the junction contained 4 bases not matched to a gene. This CDR3 is 14 amino acids long. CDR1 and CDR2 from the germline V gene are KGHSH and LQKENI. CDR3 residues: CASSRDRGLSEAFF. The CDR3, as DNA: TGTGCCAGCTCAAGGGACAGGGGGCTGTCTGAAGCTTTCTTT.

The J gene is TRBJ2-1, the V gene TRBV2; 7 bases match TRBD2. This CDR3 comprises 13 residues. Germline assignment: CDR1 SNHLY and CDR2 FYNNEI. Unmatched junction bases numbered 14, after V lost 6 bases and J lost 15 bases. CDR3 region: CASRGGGSGALFF. The CDR3 DNA reads as TGTGCCAGCAGAGGTGGAGGGAGCGGGGCCTTGTTCTTC.

The chain combines TRBV25-1 with TRBJ1-1; 7 nucleotides line up with TRBD1. The CDR3 is made up of 15 amino acids. J lost 0 bases, V lost 4 bases, and 5 bases had no gene match. CDR1 is MGHDK and CDR2 is SYGVNS in the germline V gene. The DNA for the CDR3 is TGTGCCAGCAGTGCCTCGACAGGGATGAACACTGAAGCTTTCTTT. Residues: CASSASTGMNTEAFF.

The genes are TRBV9 and TRBJ2-6; possible D gene TRBD1, 8 bases. There are 18 residues in the CDR3. The germline gives CDR1 SGDLS, CDR2 YYNGEE. Trimming left V 4 bases short and J 1 base short, with 18 bases between. The CDR3 DNA reads as TGTGCCAGCAGCAGACGACAGGGGAGGGAGTCTGGGGCCAACGTCCTGACTTTC. Its protein is CASSRRQGRESGANVLTF.

V is TRBV11-2 and J is TRBJ2-1; 9 bases map to TRBD2. CDR3 size: 15 residues. V shed 0 bases and J 10 bases; nucleotides not matched to a gene: 7. Germline V gene lookup returns CDR1 SGHAT and CDR2 FQNNGV. The DNA for the CDR3 is TGTGCCAGCAGCTTAGAGGCGGGGGGGCCAGGGGAGCAGTTCTTC. It specifies CASSLEAGGPGEQFF.

The chain has TRBV19 and TRBJ1-2; TRBD1 aligns across 8 bases. Germline-derived CDR1 and CDR2 are LNHDA and SQIVND (reference sequence). This CDR3 is 15 amino acids long. The junction had 6 bases not matched to a gene; V was cut back by 5 bases and J by 1 base. The CDR3 reads CASSAAGGLNYGYTF. The CDR3 nucleotides read TGTGCCAGTAGTGCGGCAGGGGGCCTTAACTATGGCTACACCTTC.

The chain has TRBV7-2 and TRBJ1-2; D might be TRBD1 (6 bases). The CDR3 runs to 15 residues. Germline V gives CDR1 SGHTA, CDR2 FQGNSA. V dropped 1 base and J dropped 7 bases, with 16 bases sitting between them. The CDR3 nucleotides are TGTGCCAGCAGCTTAGGGTTCAGGGGAACGTTTGGCTACACCTTC. Translation: CASSLGFRGTFGYTF.

The chain recombines TRBV6-2 or TRBV6-3 with TRBJ2-5; possibly TRBD1 for D (5 bases). The CDR3 length is 15 residues. Trimming removed 5 bases at V and 2 bases at J, with 15 bases between. Germline V gene sequence: CDR1 MNHEY, CDR2 SVGEGT. The CDR3 bases are TGTGCCAGCAGTGGGGCTAGTCTTCGGCAAGAGACCCAGTACTTC. Its translation is CASSGASLRQETQYF.

This rearrangement joins TRBV6-2 or TRBV6-3 to TRBJ2-3, with 10 positions matching TRBD2. Germline trimming cut 1 base from V and 3 bases from J; bases unmatched to any gene: 4. The CDR3 has 16 amino acids. Germline V gives CDR1 MNHEY, CDR2 SVGEGT. The CDR3 DNA follows: TGTGCCAGCAGTTACTATTCTAGCGGGGGTACAGATACGCAGTATTTT. Translation gives CASSYYSSGGTDTQYF.